This T cell receptor beta chain is drawn from a study of cytomegalovirus exposure and HLA in healthy donors. The study ran its PCR with 60 Vbeta and 13 Jbeta primers. Here immunoSEQ multiplex PCR was the method, and the copy in TCRdb shows in-frame clones only, minus some. The sample holds 70,000 to 100,000 clones, 70% to 80% seen once. This CDR3 has 15 residues. J lost 3 bases, V lost 6 bases, and 7 bases had no gene match. CDR1 is SGHNT and CDR2 is YYREEE in the germline V gene (reference sequence). The chain employs TRBV5-4 and TRBJ1-3, with TRBD1 matching 9 bases. The sequenced sample consisted of PBMCs. The source is a woman aged 50 to 60 in good health and CMV-seropositive. DNA for the CDR3: TGTGCCAGCACCGAAGACAGGGGGGTTGGAAACACCATATATTTT. Translated: CASTEDRGVGNTIYF. Filled out from reference TRBV5-4 and TRBJ1-3, the complete variable domain reads ETGVTQSPTHLIKTRGQQVTLRCSSQSGHNTVSWYQQALGQGPQFIFQYYREEENGRGNFPPRFSGLQFPNYSSELNVNALELDDSALYLCASTEDRGVGNTIYFGEGSWLTVV.